This TCR beta chain was obtained from a study of control samples from healthy donors and cancer patients. Profiled with immunoSEQ multiplex PCR; TCRdb holds only in-frame clones, not every one. The table lists approximately 100,000 clones, 85% to 90% of them singletons. Input material: blood. The receptor was derived from a woman between 40 and 50 years old in good health.

The CDR3, as DNA: TGTGCCAGCAGCATGGGCTTTACTCAGCGGTATGGCTACACCTTC. This translates into CASSMGFTQRYGYTF. V is TRBV5-6 and J is TRBJ1-2, with no clear D. V was cut by 4 bases and J by 5 bases, with 18 bases left in between. Per the germline V gene, CDR1 is SGHDT and CDR2 is YYEEEE. This CDR3 spans 15 amino acids.